Listed here is a single TCR beta chain. The data belong to a study of T cell clones after liver transplantation. Assay used: immunoSEQ multiplex PCR; TCRdb lists only in-frame clones, some missing. Of 9,500 to 11,000 clones in the sample, 60% to 85% were seen once. The CDR3 has 16 amino acids. Trimming shortened V by 1 base and J by 4 bases, and 14 bases separated the two germline ends. Germline CDR1 SGHVS, CDR2 FQNEAQ. The sample was CD4+ T cells from blood, taken 32 months after liver transplant. The sequence was obtained from a human patient who received a liver transplant. Some T cells may trace back to the graft donor. This chain uses TRBV7-8 with TRBJ1-5; tentatively, D is TRBD1 (6 bases). CDR3 bases: TGTGCCAGCAGCTTAGTCGAGTCCACAGGGAATCAGCCCCAGCATTTT. This codes for CASSLVESTGNQPQHF.